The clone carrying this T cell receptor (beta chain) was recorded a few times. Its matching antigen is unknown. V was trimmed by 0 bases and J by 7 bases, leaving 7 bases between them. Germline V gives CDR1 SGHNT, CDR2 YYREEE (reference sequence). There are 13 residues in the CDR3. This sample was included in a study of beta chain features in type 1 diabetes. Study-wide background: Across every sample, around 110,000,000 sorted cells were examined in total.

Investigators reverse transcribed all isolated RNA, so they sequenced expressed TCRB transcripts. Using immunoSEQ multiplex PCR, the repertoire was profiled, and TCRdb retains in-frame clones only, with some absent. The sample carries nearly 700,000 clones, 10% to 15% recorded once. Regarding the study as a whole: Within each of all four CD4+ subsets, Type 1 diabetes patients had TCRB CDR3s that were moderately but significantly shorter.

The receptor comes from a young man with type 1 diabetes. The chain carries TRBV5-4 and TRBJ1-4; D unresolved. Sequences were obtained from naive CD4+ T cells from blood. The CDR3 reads CASSLEGGEKLFF. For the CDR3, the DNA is TGTGCCAGCAGCTTGGAAGGAGGTGAAAAACTGTTTTTT.